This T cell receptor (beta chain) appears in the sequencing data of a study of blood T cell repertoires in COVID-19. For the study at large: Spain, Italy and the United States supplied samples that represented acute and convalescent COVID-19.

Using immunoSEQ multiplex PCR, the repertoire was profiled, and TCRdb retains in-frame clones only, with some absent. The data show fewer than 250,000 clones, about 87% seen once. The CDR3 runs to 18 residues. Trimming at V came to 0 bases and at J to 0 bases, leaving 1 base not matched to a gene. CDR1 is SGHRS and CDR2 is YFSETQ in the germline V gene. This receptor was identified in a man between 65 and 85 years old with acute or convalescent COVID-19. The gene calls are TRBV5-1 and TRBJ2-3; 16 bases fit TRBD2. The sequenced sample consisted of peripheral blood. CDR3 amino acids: CASSLGGLAGGSTDTQYF. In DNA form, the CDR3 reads TGCGCCAGCAGCTTGGGGGGACTAGCGGGAGGGAGCACAGATACGCAGTATTTT.